The present T cell receptor (beta chain) was sequenced within a study of beta chain features in type 1 diabetes. The germline CDR1 and CDR2 sequences are MNHEY and SMNVEV (reference sequence). This CDR3 spans 14 amino acids. Trimming took off 9 bases at V and 6 bases at J, with 18 bases between the two ends. The investigators reverse transcribed all of the isolated RNA, so they sequenced expressed TCRB transcripts. Assay used: immunoSEQ multiplex PCR; TCRdb lists only in-frame clones, some missing. The sample contains roughly 450,000 clones, around 14% of which appear only once. The rearrangement links TRBV27 to TRBJ2-1; D is unclear. The sample consisted of naive CD4+ T cells from blood. The TCR originated in a man aged 25-40 years in good health. CDR3 sequence reads: CASRSRSISNEQFF. CDR3 nucleotide sequence: TGTGCCAGTCGGTCGCGCAGCATTTCCAATGAGCAGTTCTTC.